This T cell receptor (beta chain) came from a study of cytomegalovirus exposure and HLA in healthy donors. The study's findings and limits: Evidence from a later analysis indicated that most CMV-associated TCR beta chains looked HLA-restricted.

V gave up 5 bases and J gave up 7 bases; unmatched junction bases: 7. This CDR3 comprises 13 residues. Germline V gene data show CDR1 as SEHNR and CDR2 as FQNEAQ (reference sequence). PCR used 60 Vbeta primers and 13 Jbeta primers. Measured with immunoSEQ multiplex PCR; TCRdb has only the in-frame clones, and not every one. The sample has about 100,000 clones; roughly 79% are singletons. As to this clone: Its antigen is unidentified.

Sequenced material: PBMCs. The TCR comes from a woman between 35 and 50 years old in good health and CMV-seronegative. The rearrangement joins TRBV7-9 to TRBJ1-1; TRBD1 matches at 7 bases. The CDR3 DNA follows: TGTGCCAGCAGCCCGGACAGGCCCAGTGAAGCTTTCTTT. Protein: CASSPDRPSEAFF.